The 4 T cell receptor beta chains presented below share a single source sample, sequenced in a study of CD8 T cells in Susac syndrome (dated by TCRdb to the late 2010s). Library creation used the immunoSEQ multiplex PCR assay. RNA was extracted with the RNeasy kit and roughly 0.45 to 1 ug was reverse transcribed using random hexamers. Through fastp at Q25 and MiXCR, TCRdb rebuilt clones from the public reads, retaining in-frame beta chains. One record per CDR3 amino acid sequence lists the most common genes and DNA. The sample contains approximately 150,000 distinct CDR3 sequences, 75% to 90% of them found a single time. Around 0.5% of the sample rests with the top ten. The sample was CD8+ T cells from PBMCs. Receptors originate from a human donor with multiple sclerosis.

The V gene is TRBV10-3, the J gene TRBJ1-3; unclear D gene. The length of the CDR3 is 12 residues. Germline values: CDR1 ENHRY, CDR2 SYGVKD. The germline V and J ends were trimmed by 3 bases and 3 bases, with 3 bases remaining between them. Here the CDR3 reads CAISEGGNTIYF. The DNA for the CDR3 is TGTGCCATCAGTGAAGGTGGAAACACCATATATTTT.

Worth noting for this clonotype: Germline is not matched at one junction end, which may reflect a read error. This sequence joins TRBV4-1 and TRBJ2-2, with TRBD2 matching 11 bases. The CDR3 runs 15 residues. CDR1 and CDR2 from the germline V gene are MGHRA and YSYEKL. This chain's CDR3 is CASSPLAGGPRELSF. The CDR3 region has the DNA TGCGCCAGCAGCCCGTTAGCGGGGGGGCCTAGGGAGCTGTCTTTT.

This rearrangement joins TRBV24-1 to TRBJ1-2; D is unresolved. Deletions cut 0 bases from V and 0 bases from J, with 4 bases between. Germline-derived CDR1 and CDR2 are KGHDR and SFDVKD. The CDR3 has 14 residues. The CDR3 DNA is TGTGCCACCAGTGATTTGTCTGCTAACTATGGCTACACCTTC. Its protein product is CATSDLSANYGYTF.

The chain is built from TRBV20-1 and TRBJ2-2, with 10 bases matching TRBD2. Germline V gene data show CDR1 as DFQATT and CDR2 as SNEGSKA (reference sequence). CDR3 length: 18 amino acids. V shed 0 bases, J shed 8 bases, and the junction held 15 bases outside the gene matches. The CDR3 DNA is TGCAGTGCTAGAGATCTGGGTAGCGGGAGGCCCGCCCCGGGGGAGCTGTTTTTT. Translated, it gives CSARDLGSGRPAPGELFF.